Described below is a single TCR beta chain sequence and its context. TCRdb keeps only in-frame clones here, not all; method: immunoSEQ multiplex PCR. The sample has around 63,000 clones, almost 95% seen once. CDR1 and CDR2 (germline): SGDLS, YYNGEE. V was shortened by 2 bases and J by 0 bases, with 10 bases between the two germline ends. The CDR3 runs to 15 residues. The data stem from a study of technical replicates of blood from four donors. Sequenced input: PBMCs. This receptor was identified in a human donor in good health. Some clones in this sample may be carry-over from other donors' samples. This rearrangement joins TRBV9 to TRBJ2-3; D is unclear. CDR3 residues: CASSVWRRSTDTQYF. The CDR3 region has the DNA TGTGCCAGCAGCGTGTGGCGGCGGAGCACAGATACGCAGTATTTT.